This T cell receptor (beta chain) emerged from a study of Graves' ophthalmopathy and Graves' hyperthyroidism. Ages of hyperthyroidism patients ran from 18 to 65, and their diagnoses were new, under 2 months' duration. General study findings and limits: Among expanded thyroid clonotypes above 0.001 frequency, most also occurred in blood.

Beta-chain TCR CDR3 regions were amplified from RNA transcripts. The library came from an HTBI-primed first-round RT-PCR and a second-round multiplex PCR. TCRdb re-called the multiplex PCR reads with MiXCR, one entry per CDR3 protein. The table lists just over 600,000 distinct CDR3 sequences, about 20% of them singletons. Looked up from germline, CDR1 is DFQATT and CDR2 is SNEGSKA (reference sequence). The CDR3 is 14 residues long. J gave up 1 base and V 5 bases, and 5 bases lay outside the gene matches. Regarding this clonotype: Its antigen is as yet unknown.

The chain joins TRBV20-1 to TRBJ1-5; TRBD1 aligns across 7 bases. The source of this sequence is a woman younger than 35 with stable Graves' hyperthyroidism. Some clones in this sample may be carry-over from other donors' samples. Sequencing was done on a sample of peripheral blood. The CDR3 nucleotides are TGCAGTGCTTCAGACAGGGACAGCAATCAGCCCCAGCATTTT. Its protein is CSASDRDSNQPQHF.